The clone carrying this T cell receptor beta chain came up many times. The target antigen is unknown. MiXCR, applied by TCRdb to the reads, yields one record per CDR3 protein. The sample lists roughly 310,000 distinct CDR3 sequences; almost 30% were seen once. This entry is derived from a study of T cell repertoires in cytomegalovirus infection. Study-level results: The study identified carriers of CMV plus the relevant HLA from cumulative public TCR beta family frequency.

The CDR3 sequence is 16 residues long. Germline-derived CDR1 and CDR2 are SGHVS and FQNEAQ. The V end lost 5 bases, the J end lost 9 bases, and 20 bases lay between the germline ends. The V call is TRBV7-8, the J call TRBJ1-6, with D possibly matching TRBD1 (6 bases). Sequencing used cultured PBMCs, obtained from culture after CMV antigen stimulation. The sequence derives from a human donor in good health (CMV status not recorded). Some clones in this sample may be carry-over from other donors' samples. CDR3 sequence reads: CASSPRAGTMGSPLHF. CDR3 nucleotide sequence: TGTGCCAGCAGCCCTCGGGCCGGGACAATGGGTTCACCCCTCCACTTT. The whole variable domain, remainder taken from reference TRBV7-8 and TRBJ1-6, is GAGVSQSPRYKVAKRGQDVALRCDPISGHVSLFWYQQALGQGPEFLTYFQNEAQLDKSGLPSDRFFAERPEGSVSTLKIQRTQQEDSAVYLCASSPRAGTMGSPLHFGNGTRLTVT.